This note documents a single T cell receptor (beta chain) sequence. Its antigen remains unidentified. This specimen comes from a study of cytotoxic CD8 clonotypes in ibrutinib-treated CLL. Study observations and caveats: At progression, clonality fell back toward baseline after rising at ibrutinib response.

Germline lookup yields CDR1 MDHEN and CDR2 SYDVKM. The ends lost 7 bases at V and 1 base at J; junction bases unmatched: 10. This CDR3 is built from 16 residues. The repertoire was sequenced with immunoSEQ multiplex PCR; TCRdb's copy has only in-frame clones and lacks some. The sample consists of 100,000 to 150,000 clones, approximately 85% of them appearing once. The receptor was derived from a human donor with chronic lymphocytic leukemia. The source was PBMCs, collected after 24 months of ibrutinib treatment. The rearrangement links TRBV28 to TRBJ1-5; TRBD1 agrees at 7 bases. In DNA, the CDR3 is TGTGCCAGCAATCGACAGGGTCTTATGAGCAATCAGCCCCAGCATTTT. It translates to CASNRQGLMSNQPQHF.